This passage covers 6 T cell receptor beta chains from one sample sequenced in a study of cytomegalovirus exposure and HLA in healthy donors. Use of 60 Vbeta and 13 Jbeta primers characterized the PCR. The data were produced by immunoSEQ multiplex PCR, yet TCRdb's version contains in-frame clones alone and is incomplete. This sample carries approximately 190,000 clones, more than 65% of them seen once, and the ten largest clones take 3.4%. The specimen was PBMCs. Every receptor here comes from a man aged 35 to 55 in good health and CMV-seropositive.

V and J are TRBV7-9 and TRBJ1-2; possible D gene TRBD1, 5 bases. The CDR3 loop spans 13 amino acids. Trimming took off 3 bases at V and 4 bases at J, with 9 bases between the two ends. CDR1 and CDR2 (germline): SEHNR, FQNEAQ (reference sequence). The CDR3 here is CASSLGGGYGYTF. CDR3 DNA sequence: TGTGCCAGCAGCTTGGGGGGGGGCTATGGCTACACCTTC.

The V and J genes are TRBV4-3 and TRBJ2-5; 8 nucleotides line up with TRBD1. V dropped 0 bases and J dropped 5; count of bases not matched to a gene: 5. Germline assignment: CDR1 LGHNA and CDR2 YSLEER. This CDR3 is 15 amino acids long. The CDR3 sequence is CASSQDPGGYETQYF. Here the CDR3 DNA reads TGCGCCAGCAGCCAAGACCCAGGGGGCTATGAGACCCAGTACTTC.

There are a few counts of this clone. The rearrangement uses TRBV4-1 and TRBJ1-1; D is perhaps TRBD1 (6 bases). V was pared by 4 bases and J by 11 bases, with 17 bases between. The germline CDR1 and CDR2 sequences are MGHRA and YSYEKL. This CDR3 spans 13 amino acids. The CDR3 spells CASSPTTGLGAFF. The CDR3 bases are TGCGCCAGCAGCCCTACGACAGGCCTTGGGGCTTTCTTT.

The chain employs TRBV28 and TRBJ1-3; 8 bases agree with TRBD1. J lost 0 bases, V lost 7 bases, and 5 bases had no gene match. Germline V gene sequence: CDR1 MDHEN, CDR2 SYDVKM. The CDR3 sequence is 15 residues long. CDR3 sequence reads: CASNDQGASGNTIYF. As DNA, the CDR3 is TGTGCCAGCAATGACCAGGGGGCCTCTGGAAACACCATATATTTT.

This clone has just one count. This chain uses TRBV9 with TRBJ2-2, with TRBD1 identical over 12 bases. Germline V gene data show CDR1 as SGDLS and CDR2 as YYNGEE. The CDR3 consists of 16 residues. V lost 4 bases, J lost 6 bases, and 7 bases stayed unmatched. CDR3 residues: CASSPVGTGGPGELFF. The CDR3 coding sequence is TGTGCCAGCAGCCCCGTGGGGACAGGGGGCCCCGGGGAGCTGTTTTTT. Variable domain in full (rest from reference TRBV9 and TRBJ2-2): DSGVTQTPKHLITATGQRVTLRCSPRSGDLSVYWYQQSLDQGLQFLIQYYNGEERAKGNILERFSAQQFPDLHSELNLSSLELGDSALYFCASSPVGTGGPGELFFGEGSRLTVL.

J is TRBJ2-7 and V is TRBV4-3; D is ambiguous. This CDR3 comprises 15 residues. The germline CDR1 and CDR2 sequences are LGHNA and YSLEER. Trimming took 0 bases from V and 2 from J, leaving 11 bases between them. CDR3 DNA: TGCGCCAGCAGCCAAGAAGAAGTTGGCCCCTACGAGCAGTACTTC. Encoded protein: CASSQEEVGPYEQYF.